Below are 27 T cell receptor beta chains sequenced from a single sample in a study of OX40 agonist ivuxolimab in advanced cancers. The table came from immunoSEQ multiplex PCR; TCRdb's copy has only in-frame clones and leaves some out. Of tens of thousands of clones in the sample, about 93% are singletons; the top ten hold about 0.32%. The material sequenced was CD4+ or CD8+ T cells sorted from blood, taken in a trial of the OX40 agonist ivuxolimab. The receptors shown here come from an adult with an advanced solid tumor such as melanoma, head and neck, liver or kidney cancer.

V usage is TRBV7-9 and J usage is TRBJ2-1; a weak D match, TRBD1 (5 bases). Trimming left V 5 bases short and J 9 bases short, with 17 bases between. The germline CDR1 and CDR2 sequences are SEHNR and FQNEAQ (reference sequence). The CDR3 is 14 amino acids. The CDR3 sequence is CASSAGLGVSEQFF. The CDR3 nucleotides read TGTGCCAGCAGCGCCGGGCTAGGGGTTAGTGAGCAGTTCTTC.

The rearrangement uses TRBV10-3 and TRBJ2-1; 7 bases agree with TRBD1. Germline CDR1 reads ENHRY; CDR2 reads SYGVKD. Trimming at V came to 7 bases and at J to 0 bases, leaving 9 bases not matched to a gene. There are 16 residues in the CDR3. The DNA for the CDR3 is TGTGCCATCACCGGGACAGTAGGTAACTCCTACAATGAGCAGTTCTTC. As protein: CAITGTVGNSYNEQFF.

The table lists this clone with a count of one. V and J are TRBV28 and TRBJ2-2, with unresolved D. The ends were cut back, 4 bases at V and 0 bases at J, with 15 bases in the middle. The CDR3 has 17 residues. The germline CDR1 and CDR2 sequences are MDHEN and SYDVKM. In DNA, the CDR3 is TGTGCCAGCAGTTCCTTTTCGGACCGAGCGAACACCGGGGAGCTGTTTTTT. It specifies CASSSFSDRANTGELFF.

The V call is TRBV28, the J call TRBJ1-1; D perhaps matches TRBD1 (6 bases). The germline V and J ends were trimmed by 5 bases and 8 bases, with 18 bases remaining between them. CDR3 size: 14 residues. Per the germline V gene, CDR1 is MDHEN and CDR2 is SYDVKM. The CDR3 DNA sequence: TGTGCCAGCAGTACCCCGGGGGGGCACGGGGAAGCTTTCTTT. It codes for CASSTPGGHGEAFF.

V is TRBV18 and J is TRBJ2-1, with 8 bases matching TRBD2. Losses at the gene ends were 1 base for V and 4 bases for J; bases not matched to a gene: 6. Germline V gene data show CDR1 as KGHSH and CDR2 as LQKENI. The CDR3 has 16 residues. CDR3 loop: CASSPRLAGGYNEQFF. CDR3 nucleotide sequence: TGTGCCAGCTCACCACGGCTGGCGGGGGGATACAATGAGCAGTTCTTC. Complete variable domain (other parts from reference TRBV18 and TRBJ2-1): NAGVMQNPRHLVRRRGQEARLRCSPMKGHSHVYWYRQLPEEGLKFMVYLQKENIIDESGMPKERFSAEFPKEGPSILRIQQVVRGDSAAYFCASSPRLAGGYNEQFFGPGTRLTVL.

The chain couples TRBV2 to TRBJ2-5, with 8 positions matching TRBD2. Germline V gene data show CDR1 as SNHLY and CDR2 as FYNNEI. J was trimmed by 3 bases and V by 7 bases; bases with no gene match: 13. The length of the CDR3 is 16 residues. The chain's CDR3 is CASTGGRGGPKETQYF. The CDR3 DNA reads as TGTGCCAGCACTGGGGGCCGGGGGGGACCTAAAGAGACCCAGTACTTC.

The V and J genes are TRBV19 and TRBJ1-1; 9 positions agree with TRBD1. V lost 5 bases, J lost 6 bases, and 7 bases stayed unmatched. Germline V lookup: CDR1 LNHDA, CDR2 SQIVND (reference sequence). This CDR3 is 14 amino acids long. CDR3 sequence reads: CASSVTGGAAEAFF. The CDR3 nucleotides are TGTGCCAGTAGTGTTACAGGGGGCGCGGCTGAAGCTTTCTTT.

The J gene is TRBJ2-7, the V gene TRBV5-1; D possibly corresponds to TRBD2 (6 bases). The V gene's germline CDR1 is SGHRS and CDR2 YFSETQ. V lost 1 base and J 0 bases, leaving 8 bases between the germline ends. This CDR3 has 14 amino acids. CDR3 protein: CASSLMEGSYEQYF. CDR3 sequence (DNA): TGCGCCAGCAGCTTGATGGAGGGCTCCTACGAGCAGTACTTC.

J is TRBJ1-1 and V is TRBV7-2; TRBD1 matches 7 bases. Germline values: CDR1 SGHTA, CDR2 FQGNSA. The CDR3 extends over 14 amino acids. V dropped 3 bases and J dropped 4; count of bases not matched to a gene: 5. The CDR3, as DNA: TGTGCCAGCAGCTTGCGACAGGGAACCACTGAAGCTTTCTTT. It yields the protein CASSLRQGTTEAFF.

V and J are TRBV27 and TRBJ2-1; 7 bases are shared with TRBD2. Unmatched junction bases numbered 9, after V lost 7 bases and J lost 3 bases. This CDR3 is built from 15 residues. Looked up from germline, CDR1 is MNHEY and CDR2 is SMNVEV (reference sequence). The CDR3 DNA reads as TGTGCCAGCAACCCTCGCGGGAGCAACTACAATGAGCAGTTCTTC. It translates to CASNPRGSNYNEQFF.

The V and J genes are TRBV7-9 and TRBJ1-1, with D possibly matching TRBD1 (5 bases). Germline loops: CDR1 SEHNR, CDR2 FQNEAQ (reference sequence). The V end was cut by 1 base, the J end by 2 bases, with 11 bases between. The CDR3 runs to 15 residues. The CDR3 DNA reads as TGTGCCAGCAGCTTAGGGTCAGGACAAAACACTGAAGCTTTCTTT. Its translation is CASSLGSGQNTEAFF. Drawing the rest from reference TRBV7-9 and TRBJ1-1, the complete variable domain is DTGVSQNPRHKITKRGQNVTFRCDPISEHNRLYWYRQTLGQGPEFLTYFQNEAQLEKSRLLSDRFSAERPKGSFSTLEIQRTEQGDSAMYLCASSLGSGQNTEAFFGQGTRLTVV.

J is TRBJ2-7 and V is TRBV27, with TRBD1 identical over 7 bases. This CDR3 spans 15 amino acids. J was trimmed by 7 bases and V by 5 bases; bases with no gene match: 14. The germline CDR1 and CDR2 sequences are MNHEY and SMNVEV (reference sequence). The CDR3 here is CASSPRQGNLWEQYF. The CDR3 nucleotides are TGTGCCAGCAGTCCACGACAGGGTAATCTATGGGAGCAGTACTTC.

The CDR3 DNA reads TGCGCCAGCAGCTTGTGGGTACAACTAGCGGGACTCCTCAATGAGCAGTTCTTC. Its translation: CASSLWVQLAGLLNEQFF. The gene calls are TRBV5-1 and TRBJ2-1, with 10 positions matching TRBD2. This CDR3 is built from 18 residues. V was pared by 1 base and J by 6 bases, with 13 bases of the junction left unmatched. Germline CDR1 is SGHRS and CDR2 is YFSETQ.

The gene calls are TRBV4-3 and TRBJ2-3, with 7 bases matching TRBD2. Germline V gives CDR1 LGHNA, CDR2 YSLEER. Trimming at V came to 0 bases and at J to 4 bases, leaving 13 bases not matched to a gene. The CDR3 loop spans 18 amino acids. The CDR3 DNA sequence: TGCGCCAGCAGCCAAGATCGGGCCCCGGGCGGGAGATCAGATACGCAGTATTTT. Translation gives CASSQDRAPGGRSDTQYF.

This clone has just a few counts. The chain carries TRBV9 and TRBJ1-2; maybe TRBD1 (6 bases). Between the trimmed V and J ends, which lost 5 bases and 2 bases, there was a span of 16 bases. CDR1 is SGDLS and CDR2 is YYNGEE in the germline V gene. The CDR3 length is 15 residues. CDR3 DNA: TGTGCCAGCAGTGGGAGGACAGCCCTAAACTATGGCTACACCTTC. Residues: CASSGRTALNYGYTF.

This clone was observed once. The CDR3 DNA is TGTGCCAGCAGCGCCGGACAGGTTGATACGCAGTATTTT. Its translation is CASSAGQVDTQYF. V gene TRBV7-6 combines with J gene TRBJ2-3; TRBD1 aligns across 7 bases. V shed 5 bases, J shed 6 bases, and the junction held 5 bases outside the gene matches. Looked up from germline, CDR1 is SGHVS and CDR2 is FNYEAQ. The CDR3 loop spans 13 amino acids.

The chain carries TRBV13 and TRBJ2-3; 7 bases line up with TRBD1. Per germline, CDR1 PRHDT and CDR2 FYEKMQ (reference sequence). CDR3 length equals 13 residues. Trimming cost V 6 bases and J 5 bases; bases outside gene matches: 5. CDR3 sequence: CASRQGRGDTQYF. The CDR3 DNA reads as TGTGCCAGCAGACAGGGGAGAGGAGATACGCAGTATTTT.

The CDR3 bases are TGTGCCAGCAGTGAATCGGGGGGAACTCAGCCCCAGCATTTT. This translates into CASSESGGTQPQHF. V and J are TRBV6-1 and TRBJ1-5; the D gene is possibly TRBD1 (5 bases). The CDR3 totals 14 residues. Trimming stripped 2 bases from V and 6 bases from J, with 11 bases between. From germline, CDR1 is MNHNS and CDR2 SASEGT.

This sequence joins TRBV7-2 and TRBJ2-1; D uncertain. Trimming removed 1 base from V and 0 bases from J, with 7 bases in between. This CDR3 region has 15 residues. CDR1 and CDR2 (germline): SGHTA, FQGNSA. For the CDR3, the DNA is TGTGCCAGCAGCTTAGGAGGTACCTCCTACAATGAGCAGTTCTTC. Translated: CASSLGGTSYNEQFF.

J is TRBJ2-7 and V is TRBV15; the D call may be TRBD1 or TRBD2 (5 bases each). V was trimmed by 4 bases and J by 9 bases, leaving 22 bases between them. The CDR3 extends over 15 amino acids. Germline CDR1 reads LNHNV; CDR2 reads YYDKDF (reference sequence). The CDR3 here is CATSNPATFGAGQYF. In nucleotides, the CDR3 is TGTGCCACCAGCAACCCGGCCACGTTTGGGGCGGGGCAGTACTTC.

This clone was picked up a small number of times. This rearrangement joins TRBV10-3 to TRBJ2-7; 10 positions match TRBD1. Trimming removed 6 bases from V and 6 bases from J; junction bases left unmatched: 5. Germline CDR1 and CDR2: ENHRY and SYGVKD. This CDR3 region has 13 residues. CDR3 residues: CAIRDWDRGEQYF. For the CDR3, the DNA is TGTGCCATCAGAGACTGGGACAGGGGCGAGCAGTACTTC.

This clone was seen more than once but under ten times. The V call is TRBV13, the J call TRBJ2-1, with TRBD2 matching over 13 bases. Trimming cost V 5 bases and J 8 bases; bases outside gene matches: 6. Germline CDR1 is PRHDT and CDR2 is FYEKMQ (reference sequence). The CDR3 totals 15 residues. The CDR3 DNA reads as TGTGCCAGCAGCCAACTAGCGGGGGGGCCCGATGAGCAGTTCTTC. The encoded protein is CASSQLAGGPDEQFF. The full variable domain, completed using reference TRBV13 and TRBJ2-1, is AAGVIQSPRHLIKEKRETATLKCYPIPRHDTVYWYQQGPGQDPQFLISFYEKMQSDKGSIPDRFSAQQFSDYHSELNMSSLELGDSALYFCASSQLAGGPDEQFFGPGTRLTVL.

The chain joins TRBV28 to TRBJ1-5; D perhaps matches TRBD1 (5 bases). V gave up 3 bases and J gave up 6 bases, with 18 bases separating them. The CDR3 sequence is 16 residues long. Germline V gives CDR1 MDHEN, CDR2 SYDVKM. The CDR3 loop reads CASSLLGARVGQPQHF. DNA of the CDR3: TGTGCCAGCAGTTTGCTTGGGGCCAGGGTAGGTCAGCCCCAGCATTTT.

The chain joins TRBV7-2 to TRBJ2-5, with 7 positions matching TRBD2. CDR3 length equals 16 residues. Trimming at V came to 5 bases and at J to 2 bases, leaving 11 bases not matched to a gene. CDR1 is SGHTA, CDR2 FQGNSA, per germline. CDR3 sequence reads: CASSPRGLAVQETQYF. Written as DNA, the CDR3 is TGTGCCAGCAGCCCCCGGGGCCTAGCGGTACAAGAGACCCAGTACTTC.

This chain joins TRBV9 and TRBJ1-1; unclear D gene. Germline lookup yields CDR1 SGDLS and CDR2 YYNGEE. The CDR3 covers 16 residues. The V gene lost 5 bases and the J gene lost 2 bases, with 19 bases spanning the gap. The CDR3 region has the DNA TGTGCCAGCAGACAGCCCCACCCAGGCAGTAACACTGAAGCTTTCTTT. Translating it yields CASRQPHPGSNTEAFF.

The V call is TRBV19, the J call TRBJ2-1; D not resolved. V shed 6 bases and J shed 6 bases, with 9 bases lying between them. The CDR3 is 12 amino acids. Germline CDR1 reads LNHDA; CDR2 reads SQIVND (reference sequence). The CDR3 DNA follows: TGTGCCAGTAGCGCGCTGGGCAATGAGCAGTTCTTC. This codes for CASSALGNEQFF.

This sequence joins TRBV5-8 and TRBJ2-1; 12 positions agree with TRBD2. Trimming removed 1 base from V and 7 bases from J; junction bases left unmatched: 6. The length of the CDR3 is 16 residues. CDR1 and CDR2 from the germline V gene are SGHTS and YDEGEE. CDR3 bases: TGTGCCAGCAGCTTGAGACTAGCGGGGGATGGTAATGAGCAGTTCTTC. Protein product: CASSLRLAGDGNEQFF.